This TCR beta chain was found in a study of blood T cell repertoires in COVID-19. V shed 4 bases and J shed 6 bases, with 15 bases lying between them. This CDR3 is built from 15 residues. Per germline, CDR1 SNHLY and CDR2 FYNNEI. Profiling relied on immunoSEQ multiplex PCR, and the TCRdb table lists in-frame clones only, not all of them. Here the sample spans under 300,000 clones, 86% being singletons. The chain links TRBV2 to TRBJ2-2; D is perhaps TRBD2 (5 bases). The receptor's source is an elderly man with acute or convalescent COVID-19. The specimen was peripheral blood. CDR3 protein: CASSAEEPPAGELFF. The CDR3 DNA sequence: TGTGCCAGCAGTGCGGAGGAGCCGCCCGCCGGGGAGCTGTTTTTT.